The next 25 T cell receptor beta chains were all read from a single sample in a study of T-cell memory formation after mild COVID-19. TCRdb passed the 5' RACE reads through MiXCR, listing each CDR3 protein once. The table lists about 400,000 distinct CDR3 sequences, approximately 16% of them singletons, with around a fifth in the top ten. Material: PBMCs or a T cell subset sorted from them (not recorded which). These receptors were obtained from a man between 18 and 29 years old who had mild COVID-19 (a few samples of this study predate the infection). Cell type and time point are not known.

The rearrangement joins TRBV5-6 to TRBJ2-3; D gene ambiguous. The CDR3 totals 13 residues. Germline CDR1 reads SGHDT; CDR2 reads YYEEEE. V was trimmed by 2 bases and J by 8 bases, leaving 12 bases between them. Written as DNA, the CDR3 is TGTGCCAGCAGCTTCCACCCGATCGGTACGCAGTATTTT. Its protein product is CASSFHPIGTQYF.

Only a few counts were recorded for this clonotype. The V gene is TRBV20-1, the J gene TRBJ2-1; 7 bases fit TRBD1. The CDR3 sequence is 13 residues long. With V trimmed by 3 bases and J by 9 bases, 8 bases remained unmatched. Germline values: CDR1 DFQATT, CDR2 SNEGSKA (reference sequence). CDR3 in DNA: TGCAGTGCTAGGCGAGGGGGCCCGGGTGAGCAGTTCTTC. Protein sequence: CSARRGGPGEQFF.

The chain employs TRBV15 and TRBJ1-1; D perhaps matches TRBD1 (5 bases). The germline CDR1 and CDR2 sequences are LNHNV and YYDKDF (reference sequence). V was cut by 5 bases and J by 8 bases, with 18 bases left in between. The CDR3 is 14 amino acids. The CDR3: CATSGGTTGPEAFF. The CDR3 DNA sequence: TGTGCCACCAGCGGGGGGACCACAGGTCCCGAAGCTTTCTTT.

This clonotype has only a few counts. The V gene is TRBV3-1, the J gene TRBJ2-3, with a tentative D call TRBD2 (7 bases). V lost 2 bases, J lost 2 bases, and 14 bases lay in between. The CDR3 runs to 16 residues. Germline values: CDR1 LGHDT, CDR2 YNNKEL (reference sequence). The CDR3 nucleotides are TGTGCCAGCAGCCAATTCAGCGGGGACAACACAGATACGCAGTATTTT. This sequence encodes CASSQFSGDNTDTQYF.

This clonotype was recorded at least ten times. V is TRBV4-1 and J is TRBJ2-5; TRBD1 might be the D (5 bases). The germline gives CDR1 MGHRA, CDR2 YSYEKL. This CDR3 comprises 17 residues. The V gene lost 0 bases and the J gene lost 5 bases, with 19 bases spanning the gap. The CDR3 region has the DNA TGCGCCAGCAGCCAAGAGTCTTGGGGTAGGGGCCCGGAGACCCAGTACTTC. Its translation is CASSQESWGRGPETQYF.

The rearrangement joins TRBV4-3 to TRBJ2-3; TRBD1 matches at 7 bases. After removal of 0 bases from V and 5 bases from J, the junction contained 8 bases not matched to a gene. Germline V gives CDR1 LGHNA, CDR2 YSLEER. This CDR3 is built from 16 residues. Here the CDR3 DNA reads TGCGCCAGCAGCCAAGATCGGAGAGGGGGCCTAGATACGCAGTATTTT. The encoded protein is CASSQDRRGGLDTQYF.

This clonotype turned up a few times. The rearrangement joins TRBV3-1 to TRBJ1-2, with D possibly TRBD1 on 6 matching bases. There are 15 residues in the CDR3. Per germline, CDR1 LGHDT and CDR2 YNNKEL (reference sequence). The germline V and J ends were trimmed by 4 bases and 5 bases, with 17 bases remaining between them. For the CDR3, the DNA is TGTGCCAGCAGCCCAGCCGGGACAAACATTTATGGCTACACCTTC. Its translation: CASSPAGTNIYGYTF.

This clonotype came up many times. The rearrangement joins TRBV12-3 or TRBV12-4 to TRBJ2-2, with 10 bases matching TRBD2. Trimming at V came to 3 bases and at J to 1 base, leaving 2 bases not matched to a gene. This CDR3 is 16 amino acids long. The CDR3 spells CASSFLAGVNTGELFF. The CDR3 coding sequence is TGTGCCAGCAGTTTCCTAGCGGGGGTGAACACCGGGGAGCTGTTTTTT.

This clonotype was observed a handful of times. The chain employs TRBV5-1 and TRBJ1-3; possible D gene TRBD1, 6 bases. The V gene lost 0 bases and the J gene lost 4 bases, with 11 bases spanning the gap. Germline-derived CDR1 and CDR2 are SGHRS and YFSETQ. The CDR3 consists of 15 residues. For the CDR3, the DNA is TGCGCCAGCAGCTTGGCTGGGGGGCACGGAAACACCATATATTTT. Translating gives CASSLAGGHGNTIYF.

This clonotype has only a few counts. V and J are TRBV6-2 or TRBV6-3 and TRBJ2-5, with 7 bases that match TRBD1. Germline trimming cut 2 bases from V and 6 bases from J; bases unmatched to any gene: 9. This CDR3 is built from 15 residues. CDR1 is MNHEY and CDR2 is SVGEGT in the germline V gene. DNA of the CDR3: TGTGCCAGCAGTTACGTCCAGGGGGTGCGACAGACCCAGTACTTC. The encoded protein is CASSYVQGVRQTQYF.

This clonotype was picked up a small number of times. This chain joins TRBV7-3 and TRBJ2-1, with 8 bases lining up with TRBD1. Germline CDR1 reads SGHTA; CDR2 reads FQGTGA. V lost 4 bases and J lost 6; bases outside the gene matches: 8. The CDR3 runs to 15 residues. CDR3 nucleotides: TGTGCCAGCAGCTCAGTGGACAGGGCCGGCAATGAGCAGTTCTTC. It specifies CASSSVDRAGNEQFF.

This clonotype has a handful of counts. V and J are TRBV9 and TRBJ2-3; 8 nucleotides line up with TRBD2. Germline V gene data show CDR1 as SGDLS and CDR2 as YYNGEE. The CDR3 contains 14 residues. V lost 3 bases and J lost 5; bases outside the gene matches: 5. The CDR3 protein is CASSAGTRGDTQYF. The CDR3 nucleotides are TGTGCCAGCAGCGCCGGGACTAGGGGAGATACGCAGTATTTT. Full variable domain (outside the CDR3, taken from reference TRBV9 and TRBJ2-3): DSGVTQTPKHLITATGQRVTLRCSPRSGDLSVYWYQQSLDQGLQFLIQYYNGEERAKGNILERFSAQQFPDLHSELNLSSLELGDSALYFCASSAGTRGDTQYFGPGTRLTVL.

There are a few counts of this clonotype. This rearrangement joins TRBV4-1 to TRBJ2-5, with D maybe TRBD2 (7 bases). CDR3 length: 14 amino acids. Germline V gene data show CDR1 as MGHRA and CDR2 as YSYEKL. Trimming took off 6 bases at V and 5 bases at J, with 16 bases between the two ends. The CDR3 region is CASRRVGGRETQYF. In nucleotides, the CDR3 is TGCGCCAGCAGGCGAGTGGGGGGGCGGGAGACCCAGTACTTC.

The V and J genes are TRBV12-3 or TRBV12-4 and TRBJ2-3; no clear D. The V and J ends lost 5 bases and 4 bases respectively, with 1 base between them. This CDR3 spans 10 amino acids. The chain's CDR3 is CASSPDTQYF. In nucleotides, the CDR3 is TGTGCCAGCAGTCCAGATACGCAGTATTTT.

There are a few counts of this clonotype. This chain uses TRBV9 with TRBJ1-5; D uncertain. Trimming cost V 4 bases and J 6 bases, with 14 bases left between them. The CDR3 is made up of 14 amino acids. Germline CDR1 is SGDLS and CDR2 is YYNGEE. CDR3 loop: CASSPRIEGQPQHF. The CDR3 DNA reads as TGTGCCAGCAGCCCCCGCATTGAAGGTCAGCCCCAGCATTTT.

J is TRBJ2-6 and V is TRBV5-1; no clear D gene. This CDR3 has 19 amino acids. Trimming left V 0 bases short and J 0 bases short, with 16 bases between. Germline V gives CDR1 SGHRS, CDR2 YFSETQ. The CDR3 here is CASSLAFRQALSGANVLTF. CDR3 in DNA: TGCGCCAGCAGCTTGGCCTTCAGGCAGGCCCTCTCTGGGGCCAACGTCCTGACTTTC. The entire variable domain, with the rest obtained from reference TRBV5-1 and TRBJ2-6, is as follows: KAGVTQTPRYLIKTRGQQVTLSCSPISGHRSVSWYQQTPGQGLQFLFEYFSETQRNKGNFPGRFSGRQFSNSRSEMNVSTLELGDSALYLCASSLAFRQALSGANVLTFGAGSRLTVL.

The CDR3 is CASSTKGVTNTGELFF. In DNA, the CDR3 is TGTGCCAGCAGCACCAAGGGGGTAACGAACACCGGGGAGCTGTTTTTT. V and J are TRBV27 and TRBJ2-2; D perhaps matches TRBD1 (6 bases). Germline CDR1 is MNHEY and CDR2 is SMNVEV (reference sequence). There are 16 residues in the CDR3. V was trimmed by 6 bases and J by 0 bases, leaving 14 bases between them.

This clonotype showed up just a few times. This chain uses TRBV5-1 with TRBJ1-4; D remains ambiguous. Germline V CDR1 and CDR2: SGHRS, YFSETQ. Trimming stripped 4 bases from V and 4 bases from J, with 11 bases between. There are 14 residues in the CDR3. The CDR3 here is CASSQMGSNEKLFF. DNA for the CDR3: TGCGCCAGCAGCCAGATGGGAAGTAATGAAAAACTGTTTTTT.

This clonotype occurred many times. V and J are TRBV7-2 and TRBJ2-7; D tentatively fits TRBD1 or TRBD2 (5 bases each). The germline V gene encodes CDR1 SGHTA and CDR2 FQGNSA. Trimming took 3 bases from V and 5 from J, leaving 11 bases between them. The CDR3 loop spans 13 amino acids. The CDR3 DNA reads TGTGCCAGCAGCTTCCGGGACCTAGACGAGCAGTACTTC. This gives the protein CASSFRDLDEQYF.

This clonotype appeared a few times. V is TRBV7-8 and J is TRBJ2-1, with 15 bases lining up with TRBD2. Trimming took 5 bases from V and 4 from J; bases not matched to a gene: 9. Germline-derived CDR1 and CDR2 are SGHVS and FQNEAQ. The length of the CDR3 is 18 residues. The CDR3 DNA is TGTGCCAGCAGCATCCGGACTAGCGGGGGGGCGCGTTACAATGAGCAGTTCTTC. This encodes CASSIRTSGGARYNEQFF. Full variable domain (outside the CDR3, taken from reference TRBV7-8 and TRBJ2-1): GAGVSQSPRYKVAKRGQDVALRCDPISGHVSLFWYQQALGQGPEFLTYFQNEAQLDKSGLPSDRFFAERPEGSVSTLKIQRTQQEDSAVYLCASSIRTSGGARYNEQFFGPGTRLTVL.

The chain has TRBV4-3 and TRBJ2-1; D is possibly TRBD1 (5 bases). Germline CDR1 LGHNA, CDR2 YSLEER. The CDR3 is made up of 16 amino acids. Trimming took 2 bases from V and 2 from J, leaving 13 bases between them. The CDR3 region has the DNA TGCGCCAGCAGCCAACAGGGTCTGTTAACCTACAATGAGCAGTTCTTC. Protein: CASSQQGLLTYNEQFF.

In this sample, this clonotype turned up a few times. V is TRBV7-9 and J is TRBJ2-4; a possible D gene is TRBD1 (6 bases). The CDR3 runs 13 residues. In germline, CDR1 is SEHNR, CDR2 FQNEAQ (reference sequence). The ends were cut back, 5 bases at V and 8 bases at J, with 13 bases in the middle. CDR3 in DNA: TGTGCCAGCAGCCTAGAACAGGGTTACATTCAGTACTTC. It codes for CASSLEQGYIQYF. The full variable domain, with the rest looked up from reference TRBV7-9 and TRBJ2-4, is DTGVSQNPRHKITKRGQNVTFRCDPISEHNRLYWYRQTLGQGPEFLTYFQNEAQLEKSRLLSDRFSAERPKGSFSTLEIQRTEQGDSAMYLCASSLEQGYIQYFGAGTRLSVL.

This clonotype was picked up a small number of times. This chain joins TRBV15 and TRBJ2-3, with 14 bases identical to TRBD2. Germline trimming cut 1 base from V and 4 bases from J; bases unmatched to any gene: 7. The CDR3 contains 18 residues. Germline lookup yields CDR1 LNHNV and CDR2 YYDKDF (reference sequence). CDR3 amino acids: CATSRGGTSGGGADTQYF. DNA for the CDR3: TGTGCCACCAGCAGAGGCGGGACTAGCGGGGGTGGTGCAGATACGCAGTATTTT. Full variable domain (missing parts from reference TRBV15 and TRBJ2-3): DAMVIQNPRYQVTQFGKPVTLSCSQTLNHNVMYWYQQKSSQAPKLLFHYYDKDFNNEADTPDNFQSRRPNTSFCFLDIRSPGLGDTAMYLCATSRGGTSGGGADTQYFGPGTRLTVL.

This clonotype showed up just a few times. The chain is built from TRBV5-5 and TRBJ2-7; possible D gene TRBD2, 6 bases. The germline gives CDR1 SGHKS, CDR2 YYEKEE (reference sequence). V was cut by 2 bases and J by 6 bases, with 21 bases left in between. The CDR3 is 16 amino acids. CDR3 coding DNA: TGTGCCAGCAGCTTTGGCGGGGCCTTGGCACAAGGCGAGCAGTACGTC. Its protein is CASSFGGALAQGEQYV.

There are many counts of this clonotype. This chain links TRBV7-6 with TRBJ2-6; D call uncertain. CDR3 length: 15 residues. The germline V and J ends were trimmed by 5 bases and 0 bases, with 8 bases remaining between them. CDR1 is SGHVS, CDR2 FNYEAQ, per germline. The CDR3 nucleotides are TGTGCCAGCAGCCTCCGGGTCTCTGGGGCCAACGTCCTGACTTTC. Translating it yields CASSLRVSGANVLTF.